The 17 T cell receptor beta chains below were found in one sample sequenced in a study of T cells after posttransplantation cyclophosphamide (dated by TCRdb to about 2016). The library relied on the immunoSEQ multiplex PCR assay. TCRdb provides this immuneACCESS table in a form limited to in-frame rearrangements. Some clones are lacking; in checked studies, under half of them reflect an unresolved V gene, and why the rest are absent is not known. This sample contains tens of thousands of clones, none of which is a singleton. The ten largest clones add up to 6% to 7% of the sample. Input material: PBMCs. The receptors derive from a woman aged 60-70 years in good health, CMV-negative, and a related stem cell transplant donor.

This clone has a count of ten or more. The chain links TRBV19 to TRBJ1-2; TRBD1 matches at 12 bases. Germline V gene data show CDR1 as LNHDA and CDR2 as SQIVND (reference sequence). Trimming took 3 bases from V and 8 from J; bases not matched to a gene: 7. The CDR3 spans 15 residues. The CDR3 nucleotides are TGTGCCAGTAGTATCCCGGGACAGGGGGCGAAGGGCTACACCTTC. It yields the protein CASSIPGQGAKGYTF.

In its sample, this clone was seen many times. The rearrangement links TRBV28 to TRBJ2-3, with 13 bases matching TRBD2. Germline V gene data show CDR1 as MDHEN and CDR2 as SYDVKM. This CDR3 has 17 amino acids. The V and J ends lost 5 bases and 1 base, in that order; junction bases with no gene match: 6. CDR3 sequence: CASSPLGLAGGTDTQYF. The CDR3 region has the DNA TGTGCCAGCAGTCCTTTAGGACTAGCGGGAGGCACAGATACGCAGTATTTT.

This clone was seen ten or more times. The genes are TRBV5-1 and TRBJ2-2, with D tentatively TRBD1 (6 bases). Trimming took off 6 bases at V and 1 base at J, with 13 bases between the two ends. The CDR3 loop spans 15 amino acids. Per germline, CDR1 SGHRS and CDR2 YFSETQ. In DNA form, the CDR3 reads TGCGCCAGCAAGCTTACGGGACAGAACACCGGGGAGCTGTTTTTT. This encodes CASKLTGQNTGELFF.

The table lists this clone with many counts. This chain links TRBV6-5 with TRBJ2-2, with D perhaps TRBD2 (7 bases). Trimming stripped 6 bases from V and 9 bases from J, with 17 bases between. CDR3 size: 14 residues. Germline CDR1 is MNHEY and CDR2 is SVGAGI. The CDR3 DNA is TGTGCCAGCAGCCAGGAGGGGGGGATCAGGGAGCTGTTTTTT. Translation: CASSQEGGIRELFF.

This clone was seen repeatedly, ten times or more. This chain connects TRBV2 to TRBJ2-5; D perhaps matches TRBD2 (6 bases). V lost 4 bases and J lost 5, with 8 bases in between. This CDR3 region has 12 residues. Germline CDR1 and CDR2: SNHLY and FYNNEI. The CDR3 reads CASSVSGETQYF. The DNA of the CDR3 is TGTGCCAGCAGTGTCAGCGGGGAGACCCAGTACTTC.

This clone was counted many times. The chain links TRBV5-4 to TRBJ2-2, with D unclear. V dropped 0 bases and J dropped 3 bases, with 9 bases sitting between them. Germline CDR1 and CDR2: SGHNT and YYREEE (reference sequence). The length of the CDR3 is 15 residues. The CDR3 sequence is CASSLAGSHTGELFF. Written as DNA, the CDR3 is TGTGCCAGCAGCTTGGCCGGTAGCCACACCGGGGAGCTGTTTTTT. Full variable domain (rest looked up from reference TRBV5-4 and TRBJ2-2): ETGVTQSPTHLIKTRGQQVTLRCSSQSGHNTVSWYQQALGQGPQFIFQYYREEENGRGNFPPRFSGLQFPNYSSELNVNALELDDSALYLCASSLAGSHTGELFFGEGSRLTVL.

The table lists this clone with many counts. The CDR3 is CAWSQRTGAVSDTIYF. In nucleotides, the CDR3 is TGTGCCTGGAGCCAGAGGACAGGGGCCGTTTCGGACACCATATATTTT. The V gene is TRBV30, the J gene TRBJ1-3; the match to TRBD1 covers 9 bases. The CDR3 runs to 16 residues. Germline-derived CDR1 and CDR2 are GTSNPN and SVGIG (reference sequence). The junction had 14 bases not matched to a gene; V was cut back by 3 bases and J by 8 bases.

At least ten counts were recorded for this clone. The V and J genes are TRBV2 and TRBJ2-3, with D maybe TRBD1 (5 bases). There are 12 residues in the CDR3. Germline V lookup: CDR1 SNHLY, CDR2 FYNNEI. Trimming pared 8 bases from V and 2 bases from J, leaving 8 bases between. Here the CDR3 reads CASGRATDTQYF. Written as DNA, the CDR3 is TGTGCCAGCGGCAGGGCCACAGATACGCAGTATTTT.

The gene calls are TRBV9 and TRBJ1-5; D possibly corresponds to TRBD1 (5 bases). The V end lost 2 bases, the J end lost 2 bases, and 14 bases lay between the germline ends. There are 16 residues in the CDR3. Per the germline V gene, CDR1 is SGDLS and CDR2 is YYNGEE. The chain's CDR3 is CASSVNTGLGNQPQHF. The DNA of the CDR3 is TGTGCCAGCAGCGTCAATACAGGTTTGGGCAATCAGCCCCAGCATTTT.

The chain uses TRBV7-2 and TRBJ2-3, with unresolved D. Germline CDR1 SGHTA, CDR2 FQGNSA. The V and J ends lost 5 bases and 0 bases respectively, with 12 bases between them. The CDR3 contains 15 residues. The CDR3 DNA sequence: TGTGCCAGCAGCCCCTTCTTCGGTAGCACAGATACGCAGTATTTT. It translates to CASSPFFGSTDTQYF.

At least ten counts were recorded for this clone. The chain employs TRBV5-6 and TRBJ1-1; D unclear. The CDR3 contains 12 residues. The germline gives CDR1 SGHDT, CDR2 YYEEEE. The V gene lost 0 bases and the J gene lost 11 bases, with 11 bases spanning the gap. CDR3 bases: TGTGCCAGCAGCTTGGCCGGCGGAGGTGCTTTCTTT. It is translated as CASSLAGGGAFF.

There are a few counts of this clone. A much bigger clone sits one base away, suggesting this may be a read error. The V call is TRBV7-9, the J call TRBJ2-1; 9 bases align to TRBD1. With 5 bases clipped from V and 5 bases from J, the junction kept 7 bases outside the gene matches. The CDR3 sequence is 15 residues long. Germline V gene sequence: CDR1 SEHNR, CDR2 FQNEAQ (reference sequence). CDR3 DNA: TGTGCCAGCAGCGGGGGACAGGGTTTCGACAATGAGCAGTTCTTC. This codes for CASSGGQGFDNEQFF. Full variable domain (remainder filled in from reference TRBV7-9 and TRBJ2-1): DTGVSQNPRHKITKRGQNVTFRCDPISEHNRLYWYRQTLGQGPEFLTYFQNEAQLEKSRLLSDRFSAERPKGSFSTLEIQRTEQGDSAMYLCASSGGQGFDNEQFFGPGTRLTVL.

At least ten counts were recorded for this clone. The V call is TRBV9, the J call TRBJ1-3; TRBD1 agrees at 8 bases. V lost 0 bases, J lost 8 bases, and 16 bases stayed unmatched. This CDR3 comprises 18 residues. Looked up from germline, CDR1 is SGDLS and CDR2 is YYNGEE. The CDR3 DNA reads TGTGCCAGCAGCGTAGAAAGTGACAGGGGTCCCCCGTGGGACACCATATATTTT. It yields the protein CASSVESDRGPPWDTIYF.

There are many counts of this clone. The chain joins TRBV19 to TRBJ2-7; 9 nucleotides agree with TRBD1. Trimming at V came to 5 bases and at J to 2 bases, leaving 7 bases not matched to a gene. The CDR3 is 15 residues long. The germline CDR1 and CDR2 sequences are LNHDA and SQIVND (reference sequence). Here the CDR3 reads CASSSRDRDPYEQYF. In DNA form, the CDR3 reads TGTGCCAGTAGTTCCAGGGACAGGGACCCCTACGAGCAGTACTTC.

In this sample, this clone turned up many times. V usage is TRBV5-1 and J usage is TRBJ2-3; TRBD2 matches 8 bases. The CDR3 is 16 residues long. The J segment lost 0 bases and the V segment lost 2 bases, leaving 5 bases of the junction unmatched. Germline V gene lookup returns CDR1 SGHRS and CDR2 YFSETQ. The DNA for the CDR3 is TGCGCCAGCAGCTTATTAGCGGGGTCTAGCACAGATACGCAGTATTTT. It is translated as CASSLLAGSSTDTQYF.

The rearrangement joins TRBV7-2 to TRBJ1-2; D unresolved. Germline V gene sequence: CDR1 SGHTA, CDR2 FQGNSA. CDR3 length: 13 residues. Trimming left V 5 bases short and J 8 bases short, with 15 bases between. DNA of the CDR3: TGTGCCAGCAGCCCGGACTACATCGGAGGCTACACCTTC. It translates to CASSPDYIGGYTF.

At least ten counts were recorded for this clone. CDR3 sequence: CASTETGNTEAFF. The DNA of the CDR3 is TGTGCCAGCACCGAGACAGGGAACACTGAAGCTTTCTTT. This chain uses TRBV2 with TRBJ1-1; TRBD1 might be the D (6 bases). Germline assignment: CDR1 SNHLY and CDR2 FYNNEI. Between the trimmed V and J ends, which lost 7 bases and 1 base, there was a span of 10 bases. This CDR3 spans 13 amino acids.